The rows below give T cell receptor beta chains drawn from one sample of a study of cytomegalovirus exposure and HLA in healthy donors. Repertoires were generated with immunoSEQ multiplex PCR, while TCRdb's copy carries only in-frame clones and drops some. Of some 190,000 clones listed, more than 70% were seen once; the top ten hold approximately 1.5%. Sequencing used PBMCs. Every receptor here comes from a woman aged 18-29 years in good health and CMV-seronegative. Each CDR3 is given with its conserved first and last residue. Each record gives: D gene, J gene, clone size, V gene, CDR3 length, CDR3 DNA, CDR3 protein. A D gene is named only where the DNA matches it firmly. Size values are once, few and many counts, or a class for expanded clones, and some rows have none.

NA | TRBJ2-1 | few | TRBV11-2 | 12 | TGTGCCAGCAGATCCCTCCAAGGGGGGCAGTTCTTC | CASRSLQGGQFF
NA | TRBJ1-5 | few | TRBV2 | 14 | TGTGCCAGCACTGGGCCAGGGAGCAATCAGCCCCAGCATTTT | CASTGPGSNQPQHF
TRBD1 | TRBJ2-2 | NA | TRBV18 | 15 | TGTGCCAGCTCACCGACGACAGGGCGGACCGGGGAGCTGTTTTTT | CASSPTTGRTGELFF
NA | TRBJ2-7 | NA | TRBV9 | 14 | TGTGCCAGCAGCGTAGGTCGGAGCTCCTACGAGCAGTACTTC | CASSVGRSSYEQYF
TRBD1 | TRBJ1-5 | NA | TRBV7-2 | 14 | TGTGCCAGCAGCGTCGACAGGGGCAATCAGCCCCAGCATTTT | CASSVDRGNQPQHF
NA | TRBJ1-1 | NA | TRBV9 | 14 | TGTGCCAGCAGCGTGGGGCCCGCGAACACTGAAGCTTTCTTT | CASSVGPANTEAFF
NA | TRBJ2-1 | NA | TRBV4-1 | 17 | TGCGCCAGCAGCCAAACCCTACTAGCGTCGGGGGCATCTGAGCAGTTCTTC | CASSQTLLASGASEQFF
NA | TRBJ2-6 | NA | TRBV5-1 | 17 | TGCGCCAGCAGCTTGTTTAGCGCCTACTCTGGGGCCAACGTCCTGACTTTC | CASSLFSAYSGANVLTF
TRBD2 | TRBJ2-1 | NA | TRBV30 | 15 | TGTGCCTGGAGTGTACGAGCGGGAGGGTACAATGAGCAGTTCTTC | CAWSVRAGGYNEQFF
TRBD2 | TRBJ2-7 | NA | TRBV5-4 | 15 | TGTGCCAGCAGCCATGGGACTAGCGGGGGTTACGAGCAGTACTTC | CASSHGTSGGYEQYF
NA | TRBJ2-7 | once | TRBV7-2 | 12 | TGTGCCAGCAGCCAAGGGGCGGGGACGGGGTACTTC | CASSQGAGTGYF
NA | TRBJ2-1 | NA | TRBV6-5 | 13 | TGTGCCAGCAGTTACCGTCAACTAGACGAGCAGTTCTTC | CASSYRQLDEQFF
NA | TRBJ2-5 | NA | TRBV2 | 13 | TGTGCCAGCAGTGGTGAGGTAGTGGAGACCCAGTACTTC | CASSGEVVETQYF
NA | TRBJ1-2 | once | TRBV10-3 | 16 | TGTGCCACGGGAAGGAGGACGGCCACTCTAGGCTATGGCTACACCTTC | CATGRRTATLGYGYTF
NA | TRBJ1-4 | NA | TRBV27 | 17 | TGTGCCAGCAGTCCAAGGACAGCTGTTAGGGCTAATGAAAAACTGTTTTTT | CASSPRTAVRANEKLFF
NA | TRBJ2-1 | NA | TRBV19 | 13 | TGTGCCAGTAGTATTAACGGGTACAATGAGCAGTTCTTC | CASSINGYNEQFF
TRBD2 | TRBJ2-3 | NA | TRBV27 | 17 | TGTGCCAGCAGCCCCCTCGCTAGCGGGGGGGCCTCAGATACGCAGTATTTT | CASSPLASGGASDTQYF
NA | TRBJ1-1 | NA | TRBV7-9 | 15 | TGTGCCAGCAGCTTAGCGGCGCGGGTTTACACTGAAGCTTTCTTT | CASSLAARVYTEAFF
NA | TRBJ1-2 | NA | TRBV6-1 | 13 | TGTGCCAGCAGTGAATGGCGGGGTTTGGGCTACACCTTC | CASSEWRGLGYTF
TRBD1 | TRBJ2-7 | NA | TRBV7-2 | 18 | TGTGCCAGCAGCCCACTAAGGACAGGGAGGCGTCGTGGTGACGAGCAGTACTTC | CASSPLRTGRRRGDEQYF
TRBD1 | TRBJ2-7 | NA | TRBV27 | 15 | TGTGCCAGCAGTTTAGCCGGGACAGGGATCCACGAGCAGTACTTC | CASSLAGTGIHEQYF
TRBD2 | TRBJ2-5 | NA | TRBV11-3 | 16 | TGTGCCAGCAGCTTAGGGGGACTAGCGGGAATGGAGACCCAGTACTTC | CASSLGGLAGMETQYF
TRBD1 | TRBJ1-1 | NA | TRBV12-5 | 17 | TGTGCTAGTGGTTTGGCGACCGGGACAGGGGATACGACTGAAGCTTTCTTT | CASGLATGTGDTTEAFF
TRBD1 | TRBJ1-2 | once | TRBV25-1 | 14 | TGTGCCAGCAGTGAGCCAGGGGGAAACTATGGCTACACCTTC | CASSEPGGNYGYTF
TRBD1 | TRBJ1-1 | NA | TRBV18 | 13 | TGTGCCAGCTCGGGACAGGCTAACACTGAAGCTTTCTTT | CASSGQANTEAFF
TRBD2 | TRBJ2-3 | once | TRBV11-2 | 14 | TGTGCACAGGTGGCTAGCGGTAGCACAGATACGCAGTATTTT | CAQVASGSTDTQYF
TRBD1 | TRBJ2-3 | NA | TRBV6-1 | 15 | TGTGCCGTAGGGATAGGACAGGGTAGCACAGATACGCAGTATTTT | CAVGIGQGSTDTQYF
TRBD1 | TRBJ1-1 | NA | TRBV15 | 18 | TGTGCCACCAGCAGAGAACGGGGCCCGACAGGGGTGAACACTGAAGCTTTCTTT | CATSRERGPTGVNTEAFF
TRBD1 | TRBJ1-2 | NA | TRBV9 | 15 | TGTGCCAGCAGCGTAGGTCGTTCTAGACAGGGGCGCTACACCTTC | CASSVGRSRQGRYTF
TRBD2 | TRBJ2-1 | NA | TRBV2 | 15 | TGTGCCAGCAGCTCCTCTGGGACTAGCGTCAATGAGCAGTTCTTC | CASSSSGTSVNEQFF
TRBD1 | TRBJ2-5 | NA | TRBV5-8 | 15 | TGTGCCAGCAGCACGGGAAACAGGGGGCGGGAGACCCAGTACTTC | CASSTGNRGRETQYF
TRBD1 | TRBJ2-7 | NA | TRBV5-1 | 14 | TGCGCCAGCAGCTCCGGGACAGGGGACTACGAGCAGTACTTC | CASSSGTGDYEQYF
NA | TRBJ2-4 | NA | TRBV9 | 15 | TGTGCCAGCAGCAGAGAGGGGGGGAACAAAAACATTCAGTACTTC | CASSREGGNKNIQYF
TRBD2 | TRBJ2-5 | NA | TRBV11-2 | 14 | TGTGCCAGCAGCTTGAATGGCCCGGGGGGGACCCAGTACTTC | CASSLNGPGGTQYF
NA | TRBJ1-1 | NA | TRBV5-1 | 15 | TGCGCCAGCAGTTCCCGACGTGGCAGGGACACTGAAGCTTTCTTT | CASSSRRGRDTEAFF
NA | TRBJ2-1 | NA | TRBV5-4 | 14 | TGTGCCAGCAGCTTGGAATTAGCTCTCAATGAGCAGTTCTTC | CASSLELALNEQFF
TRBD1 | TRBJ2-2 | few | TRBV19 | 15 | TGTGCCAGTAGTATGCAGGGGGCTTGGACCGGGGAGCTGTTTTTT | CASSMQGAWTGELFF
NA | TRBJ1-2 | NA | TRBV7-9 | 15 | TGTGCCAGCAGCGCCACGGGACAAGAATCCTATGGCTACACCTTC | CASSATGQESYGYTF
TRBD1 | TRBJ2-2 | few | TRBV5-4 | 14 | TGTGCCAGCAGCTTGGCCAGGGGGACCGGGGAGCTGTTTTTT | CASSLARGTGELFF
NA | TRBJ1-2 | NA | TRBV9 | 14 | TGTGCCAGCAGCGCCGGGAACAGGGCGGGTGGCTACACCTTC | CASSAGNRAGGYTF
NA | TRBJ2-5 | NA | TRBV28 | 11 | TGTGCCAGCATTCTACAAGAGACCCAGTACTTC | CASILQETQYF
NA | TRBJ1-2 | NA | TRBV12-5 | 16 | TGTGCTAGTGGTACAACACAGGGTTTCAGAAACTATGGCTACACCTTC | CASGTTQGFRNYGYTF
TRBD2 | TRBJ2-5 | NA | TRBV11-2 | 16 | TGTGCCAGCAGCCGCTCCCTAGCGGGGGACCAAGAGACCCAGTACTTC | CASSRSLAGDQETQYF